These T cell receptor beta chains were read from a single sample in a study of T-cell reconstitution after alpha-beta-depleted transplantation in children. TCRdb redid the calling of the PCR reads with MiXCR, one entry per CDR3 protein. Among about 540,000 distinct CDR3 sequences, around 16% were seen once, and the ten largest hold 3% to 3.5%. Sequences were derived from PBMCs from the stem cell graft donor, sampled from the stem cell graft. The receptors derive from a human donor who donated a stem cell graft to a child with acute lymphoblastic leukemia. Each CDR3 is given with its conserved first and last residue. A D gene is named only where the DNA matches it firmly. Clone size is given for some rows only: seen once, a few or many times, or a class if the clone is expanded.

j_gene | v_gene | d_gene | abundance | CDR3aa | CDR3nt
TRBJ2-1 | TRBV29-1 | - | few | CSVWTATDNEQFF | TGCAGCGTCTGGACAGCGACCGACAATGAGCAGTTCTTC
TRBJ2-7 | TRBV15 | TRBD2 | few | CATSRVSGLAGKDEQYF | TGTGCCACCAGCAGAGTCAGCGGACTAGCGGGAAAAGACGAGCAGTACTTC
TRBJ2-3 | TRBV9 | - | - | CASSVGPREVSRSTDTQYF | TGTGCCAGCAGCGTAGGGCCCAGGGAGGTTTCCCGAAGCACAGATACGCAGTATTTT
TRBJ2-7 | TRBV12-3/TRBV12-4 | - | few | CASSLDEGETYEQYF | TGTGCCAGCAGTTTAGACGAGGGCGAAACTTACGAGCAGTACTTC
TRBJ2-7 | TRBV20-1 | TRBD2 | once | CSAGTTSPYEQYF | TGCAGTGCCGGGACTACTAGTCCCTACGAGCAGTACTTC
TRBJ2-2 | TRBV5-1 | - | - | CASSLVSGFNTGELFF | TGCGCCAGCAGCTTGGTTTCGGGGTTTAACACCGGGGAGCTGTTTTTT
TRBJ2-5 | TRBV15 | - | - | CATSRVGGTPREETQYF | TGTGCCACCAGCAGAGTAGGCGGGACACCCCGAGAAGAGACCCAGTACTTC
TRBJ1-5 | TRBV20-1 | - | few | CSAGVVGGTYSNQPQHF | TGCAGTGCTGGCGTAGTAGGTGGGACTTATAGCAATCAGCCCCAGCATTTT
TRBJ2-1 | TRBV12-3/TRBV12-4 | TRBD2 | few | CASSPGTSGRASYNEQFF | TGTGCCAGCAGCCCCGGGACTAGCGGGAGGGCGAGCTACAATGAGCAGTTCTTC
TRBJ2-3 | TRBV7-4 | - | few | CASSVGFKGTDTQYF | TGTGCCAGCAGCGTAGGTTTCAAGGGGACAGATACGCAGTATTTT
TRBJ2-7 | TRBV10-3 | TRBD1 | - | CAISEEDGTGDYEQYF | TGTGCCATCAGTGAGGAGGACGGGACAGGGGACTACGAGCAGTACTTC
TRBJ2-5 | TRBV25-1 | - | few | CASMGRGTQYF | TGTGCCAGCATGGGCCGAGGGACCCAGTACTTC
TRBJ1-1 | TRBV6-6 | TRBD1 | few | CASRRQGNTEAFF | TGTGCCAGCAGGAGACAGGGGAACACTGAAGCTTTCTTT
TRBJ2-1 | TRBV24-1 | - | few | CATSDLSNNEQFF | TGTGCCACCAGTGATTTGTCGAACAATGAGCAGTTCTTC
TRBJ2-1 | TRBV7-9 | - | - | CASSSSGLPYNEQFF | TGTGCCAGCAGCTCGTCCGGACTCCCCTACAATGAGCAGTTCTTC
TRBJ2-3 | TRBV27 | - | - | CASSSSAGSSTDTQYF | TGTGCCAGCAGTTCATCAGCAGGGTCTAGCACAGATACGCAGTATTTT
TRBJ2-7 | TRBV7-3 | - | few | CASSPGAGTYYEQYF | TGTGCCAGCAGCCCGGGGGCAGGGACTTATTACGAGCAGTACTTC
TRBJ2-7 | TRBV7-2 | TRBD2 | few | CASSLAAGSPHEQYF | TGTGCCAGCAGCTTAGCAGCGGGATCCCCTCACGAGCAGTACTTC
TRBJ2-4 | TRBV7-8 | TRBD2 | - | CASSLVASGAKNIQYF | TGTGCCAGCAGCTTGGTCGCTAGCGGCGCCAAAAACATTCAGTACTTC
TRBJ2-2 | TRBV6-1 | - | - | CASRGVLGANTGELFF | TGTGCCAGCAGGGGAGTACTAGGGGCGAACACCGGGGAGCTGTTTTTT
TRBJ2-5 | TRBV12-3/TRBV12-4 | - | few | CASSPQVGPQETQYF | TGTGCCAGCAGTCCCCAGGTAGGACCGCAAGAGACCCAGTACTTC
TRBJ2-5 | TRBV20-1 | - | many | CSAGGPQETQYF | TGCAGTGCTGGGGGACCCCAAGAGACCCAGTACTTC
TRBJ2-4 | TRBV4-1 | TRBD2 | few | CASKLVLGLAGKTQRGIQYF | TGCGCCAGCAAGCTCGTCTTAGGACTAGCGGGAAAGACCCAACGGGGCATTCAGTACTTC
TRBJ1-2 | TRBV4-1 | - | - | CASSQVTGSTDGYTF | TGCGCCAGCAGCCAAGTAACAGGGTCAACGGATGGCTACACCTTC
TRBJ2-3 | TRBV20-1 | - | - | CSARGESRDTQYF | TGCAGTGCTAGAGGGGAGTCCAGGGATACGCAGTATTTT
TRBJ1-4 | TRBV20-1 | - | - | CSARDNTEKLFF | TGCAGTGCTAGAGATAATACCGAAAAACTGTTTTTT
TRBJ2-2 | TRBV12-3/TRBV12-4 | TRBD1 | many | CASSLARTGGYNTGELFF | TGTGCCAGCAGTTTAGCGCGGACAGGGGGTTATAACACCGGGGAGCTGTTTTTT
TRBJ1-1 | TRBV5-1 | TRBD1 | - | CASSLVIRDRGGPNTEAFF | TGCGCCAGCAGCTTGGTCATTCGGGACAGGGGAGGACCGAACACTGAAGCTTTCTTT
TRBJ2-1 | TRBV29-1 | - | few | CSVIAVTYNEQFF | TGCAGCGTTATAGCGGTAACCTACAATGAGCAGTTCTTC
TRBJ1-2 | TRBV20-1 | - | few | CSAIPGVYGYTF | TGCAGTGCTATTCCAGGCGTCTATGGCTACACCTTC
TRBJ2-7 | TRBV6-1 | - | - | CASSGRLPNEQYF | TGTGCCAGCAGTGGGCGACTGCCAAACGAGCAGTACTTC
TRBJ2-7 | TRBV4-1 | - | - | CASSQAAGTQEQYF | TGCGCCAGCAGCCAAGCGGCCGGGACCCAAGAGCAGTACTTC
TRBJ2-7 | TRBV19 | - | - | CASNQGISYEQYF | TGTGCCAGTAATCAGGGAATCTCCTACGAGCAGTACTTC